Below, 25 T cell receptor beta chains from the same sample are listed, as sequenced in a study of cytomegalovirus exposure and HLA in healthy donors. 60 Vbeta and 13 Jbeta primers were used in PCR. Generated by immunoSEQ multiplex PCR, the TCRdb table keeps only in-frame clones and is missing some. The sample has tens of thousands of clones; more than 75% are singletons. Sequencing input: PBMCs. These receptors were collected from a male donor in good health and CMV-seropositive.

V and J are TRBV14 and TRBJ2-3; D remains unclear. V was clipped by 4 bases and J by 5 bases, with 13 bases between them. The CDR3 contains 14 residues. CDR1 and CDR2 from the germline V gene are SGHDN and FVKESK. The CDR3 protein is CASSPRRAGDTQYF. The CDR3 nucleotides read TGTGCCAGCAGCCCCCGGCGTGCAGGAGATACGCAGTATTTT.

V and J are TRBV5-1 and TRBJ2-1; the match to TRBD1 covers 10 bases. With 3 bases clipped from V and 4 bases from J, the junction kept 4 bases outside the gene matches. The CDR3 runs to 15 residues. Germline V gene sequence: CDR1 SGHRS, CDR2 YFSETQ. The CDR3, as DNA: TGCGCCAGCAGCTACCCGGGACAGGGGTACAATGAGCAGTTCTTC. Translating it yields CASSYPGQGYNEQFF.

The chain joins TRBV4-1 to TRBJ2-1, with D tentatively TRBD2 (5 bases). The V gene lost 3 bases and the J gene lost 7 bases, with 22 bases spanning the gap. Germline CDR1 MGHRA, CDR2 YSYEKL. This CDR3 spans 17 amino acids. CDR3 sequence reads: CASSQPTSFGRRNEQFF. The CDR3 coding sequence is TGCGCCAGCAGCCAGCCCACTAGTTTTGGGAGACGGAATGAGCAGTTCTTC.

Only a few counts were recorded for this clone. The chain couples TRBV14 to TRBJ1-3; 9 bases agree with TRBD1. Per germline, CDR1 SGHDN and CDR2 FVKESK. This CDR3 is built from 15 residues. V was clipped by 3 bases and J by 5 bases; unmatched bases: 5. The CDR3 reads CASSQPGTGRNTIYF. CDR3 DNA sequence: TGTGCCAGCAGCCAGCCCGGGACAGGGAGAAACACCATATATTTT. Full variable domain (missing parts from reference TRBV14 and TRBJ1-3): EAGVTQFPSHSVIEKGQTVTLRCDPISGHDNLYWYRRVMGKEIKFLLHFVKESKQDESGMPNNRFLAERTGGTYSTLKVQPAELEDSGVYFCASSQPGTGRNTIYFGEGSWLTVV.

In its sample, this clone was seen a few times. This rearrangement joins TRBV9 to TRBJ2-7; D perhaps matches TRBD2 (7 bases). Germline CDR1 is SGDLS and CDR2 is YYNGEE. The CDR3 sequence is 15 residues long. The V and J ends lost 3 bases and 2 bases respectively, with 15 bases between them. CDR3 loop: CASSGGGAETYEQYF. The CDR3 DNA is TGTGCCAGCAGCGGAGGGGGGGCGGAGACCTACGAGCAGTACTTC.

This chain uses TRBV7-2 with TRBJ1-1, with D possibly matching TRBD1 (5 bases). The CDR3 sequence is 12 residues long. Trimming took 0 bases from V and 11 from J, leaving 10 bases between them. Germline-derived CDR1 and CDR2 are SGHTA and FQGNSA. This chain's CDR3 is CASSLAAGYAFF. CDR3 sequence (DNA): TGTGCCAGCAGCTTAGCGGCAGGGTATGCTTTCTTT.

This sequence joins TRBV10-1 and TRBJ1-1; D is uncertain. This CDR3 region has 15 residues. In germline, CDR1 is WNHNN, CDR2 SYGVQD (reference sequence). V gave up 4 bases and J gave up 0 bases, with 12 bases separating them. CDR3 amino acids: CASSALGSVNTEAFF. The CDR3 region has the DNA TGCGCCAGCAGTGCCCTTGGCTCAGTGAACACTGAAGCTTTCTTT.

The chain carries TRBV5-5 and TRBJ2-7, with a possible D match to TRBD2 (5 bases). This CDR3 has 15 residues. Germline assignment: CDR1 SGHKS and CDR2 YYEKEE (reference sequence). The V end was cut by 3 bases, the J end by 6 bases, with 19 bases between. The CDR3 DNA reads TGTGCCAGCAGCTATGGGCTCGTGCTAGCCGGCGAGCAGTACTTC. The encoded protein is CASSYGLVLAGEQYF. The variable domain in full, with the rest retrieved from reference TRBV5-5 and TRBJ2-7, is DAGVTQSPTHLIKTRGQQVTLRCSPISGHKSVSWYQQVLGQGPQFIFQYYEKEERGRGNFPDRFSARQFPNYSSELNVNALLLGDSALYLCASSYGLVLAGEQYFGPGTRLTVT.

In regard to this clone: Different DNA sequences within this sample yield the same CDR3. The rearrangement uses TRBV19 and TRBJ1-1; 9 bases agree with TRBD1. J lost 4 bases, V lost 0 bases, and 6 bases had no gene match. There are 16 residues in the CDR3. The V gene's germline CDR1 is LNHDA and CDR2 SQIVND (reference sequence). The DNA of the CDR3 is TGTGCCAGTAGTATAGACCGGGACAGGGTAGTCACTGAAGCTTTCTTT. This translates into CASSIDRDRVVTEAFF.

The rearrangement links TRBV4-1 to TRBJ2-3; D not certain. The germline CDR1 and CDR2 sequences are MGHRA and YSYEKL. The CDR3 is made up of 16 amino acids. Between the trimmed V and J ends, which lost 0 bases and 2 bases, there was a span of 12 bases. This chain's CDR3 is CASSQDRGGSTDTQYF. CDR3 in DNA: TGCGCCAGCAGCCAAGATCGAGGCGGATCCACAGATACGCAGTATTTT.

The rearrangement links TRBV9 to TRBJ2-7; 9 bases align to TRBD1. The CDR3 is 13 residues long. The V gene's germline CDR1 is SGDLS and CDR2 YYNGEE. With V trimmed by 2 bases and J by 6 bases, 3 bases remained unmatched. CDR3 sequence reads: CASSVGQGLEQYF. The DNA of the CDR3 is TGTGCCAGCAGCGTGGGACAGGGACTCGAGCAGTACTTC.

The V gene is TRBV9, the J gene TRBJ2-2, with TRBD2 matching 9 bases. V was clipped by 3 bases and J by 2 bases; unmatched bases: 5. This CDR3 spans 16 amino acids. Looked up from germline, CDR1 is SGDLS and CDR2 is YYNGEE. The CDR3 here is CASSARGGANTGELFF. The CDR3 DNA reads TGTGCCAGCAGCGCACGCGGGGGGGCAAACACCGGGGAGCTGTTTTTT.

The rearrangement links TRBV19 to TRBJ1-3; TRBD1 aligns across 12 bases. Germline-derived CDR1 and CDR2 are LNHDA and SQIVND (reference sequence). V gave up 6 bases and J gave up 3 bases; unmatched junction bases: 12. The CDR3 runs to 18 residues. The CDR3 DNA is TGTGCCAGTAGCACGACCGGGACAGGGGGCGCGAGTGGAAACACCATATATTTT. Translation gives CASSTTGTGGASGNTIYF.

This clone was recorded a few times. The chain links TRBV6-1 to TRBJ1-3; D is undetermined. The CDR3 extends over 15 amino acids. The germline CDR1 and CDR2 sequences are MNHNS and SASEGT. Between the trimmed V and J ends, which lost 0 bases and 1 base, there was a span of 7 bases. The DNA of the CDR3 is TGTGCCAGCAGTGAAGCCTCCAGATCTGGAAACACCATATATTTT. It yields the protein CASSEASRSGNTIYF.

This sequence joins TRBV10-2 and TRBJ2-1; 9 bases line up with TRBD2. V lost 8 bases and J lost 5; bases outside the gene matches: 10. The CDR3 is 15 residues long. Germline V CDR1 and CDR2: WSHSY, SAAADI. CDR3 coding DNA: TGCGCCAGCGCAGAACGCGGGAGGGCCAACAATGAGCAGTTCTTC. Its translation is CASAERGRANNEQFF.

V is TRBV7-9 and J is TRBJ2-3, with D maybe TRBD2 (5 bases). There are 13 residues in the CDR3. Germline lookup yields CDR1 SEHNR and CDR2 FQNEAQ (reference sequence). V was cut by 5 bases and J by 4 bases, with 10 bases left in between. CDR3 nucleotide sequence: TGTGCCAGCAGCCGCGGACTGCCAGATACGCAGTATTTT. It encodes CASSRGLPDTQYF. Combining the CDR3 with reference TRBV7-9 and TRBJ2-3 gives the whole variable domain DTGVSQNPRHKITKRGQNVTFRCDPISEHNRLYWYRQTLGQGPEFLTYFQNEAQLEKSRLLSDRFSAERPKGSFSTLEIQRTEQGDSAMYLCASSRGLPDTQYFGPGTRLTVL.

The genes are TRBV11-2 and TRBJ1-1, with 11 bases aligning to TRBD1. Losses at the gene ends were 5 bases for V and 6 bases for J; bases not matched to a gene: 5. The CDR3 extends over 14 amino acids. Germline V gene lookup returns CDR1 SGHAT and CDR2 FQNNGV. For the CDR3, the DNA is TGTGCCAGCAGCCAGGGACAGGGGGGCGCTGAAGCTTTCTTT. Amino acids: CASSQGQGGAEAFF.

V gene TRBV28 combines with J gene TRBJ2-7, with D hard to call. CDR3 length: 13 amino acids. CDR1 is MDHEN, CDR2 SYDVKM, per germline. V was clipped by 3 bases and J by 7 bases, with 13 bases between them. Here the CDR3 DNA reads TGTGCCAGCAGTTTTAACAAAGTATATGAGCAGTACTTC. Translated, it gives CASSFNKVYEQYF.

This clone was seen more than once but under ten times. This chain uses TRBV6-1 with TRBJ1-1, with TRBD1 matching 7 bases. The CDR3 length is 14 residues. Trimming at V came to 7 bases and at J to 1 base, leaving 6 bases not matched to a gene. Looked up from germline, CDR1 is MNHNS and CDR2 is SASEGT. CDR3 sequence reads: CASTKQGTNTEAFF. The DNA of the CDR3 is TGTGCCAGCACCAAACAGGGGACGAACACTGAAGCTTTCTTT.

The chain combines TRBV14 with TRBJ2-7; 9 nucleotides line up with TRBD1. Per the germline V gene, CDR1 is SGHDN and CDR2 is FVKESK. Trimming cost V 1 base and J 12 bases; bases outside gene matches: 4. The CDR3 loop spans 12 amino acids. DNA for the CDR3: TGTGCCAGCAGCCAAGTTGGGACAGGGCTGTACTTC. Its protein is CASSQVGTGLYF.

This rearrangement joins TRBV12-5 to TRBJ2-1, with TRBD2 matching over 7 bases. Germline V gene sequence: CDR1 LGHNT, CDR2 FRNRAP. Trimming at V came to 2 bases and at J to 6 bases, leaving 4 bases not matched to a gene. The CDR3 contains 14 residues. The CDR3 bases are TGTGCTAGTGGTTTGAAGGGGAGGGGCAATGAGCAGTTCTTC. Its protein is CASGLKGRGNEQFF.

The rearrangement joins TRBV28 to TRBJ2-7; D might be TRBD2 (6 bases). Germline CDR1 and CDR2: MDHEN and SYDVKM. Trimming shortened V by 5 bases and J by 3 bases, and 8 bases separated the two germline ends. CDR3 length equals 12 residues. The DNA of the CDR3 is TGTGCCAGCAGTCTCGGGGGCTACGAGCAGTACTTC. Its translation is CASSLGGYEQYF.

This chain connects TRBV11-2 to TRBJ2-1, with D unresolved. Germline loops: CDR1 SGHAT, CDR2 FQNNGV. Trimming removed 5 bases from V and 0 bases from J, with 11 bases in between. CDR3 length: 15 residues. CDR3 sequence: CASSPVRGSYNEQFF. The CDR3 DNA is TGTGCCAGCAGCCCCGTTCGCGGCTCCTACAATGAGCAGTTCTTC.

The chain combines TRBV30 with TRBJ2-7; a weak D match, TRBD1 (5 bases). Germline V gives CDR1 GTSNPN, CDR2 SVGIG (reference sequence). Deletions cut 0 bases from V and 4 bases from J, with 13 bases between. The CDR3 is 14 amino acids. The CDR3: CAWSVSQEFYEQYF. CDR3 sequence (DNA): TGTGCCTGGAGTGTATCACAGGAATTTTACGAGCAGTACTTC.

The V gene is TRBV20-1, the J gene TRBJ1-2; 8 bases align to TRBD1. The CDR3 extends over 11 amino acids. The ends lost 4 bases at V and 6 bases at J; junction bases unmatched: 1. Germline-derived CDR1 and CDR2 are DFQATT and SNEGSKA (reference sequence). The CDR3 reads CSANRGNGYTF. Here the CDR3 DNA reads TGCAGTGCTAACAGGGGGAATGGCTACACCTTC.